This TCR beta chain was found in a study of T cells in Graves' hyperthyroidism and ophthalmopathy. Study at large: Once the initial diagnosis was made, peripheral blood was obtained before any treatment. General study results and limits: Expanded thyroid clonotypes (above 0.001) were mostly also found in blood.

Notes on this clonotype: Its antigen is not identified.

Template material for amplifying TCR beta CDR3 regions consisted of RNA transcripts. A set of HTBI primers served as the primers for a first-round RT-PCR of the TCR CDR3. Each CDR3 protein is one row after TCRdb ran MiXCR on the multiplex PCR reads. Of about 290,000 distinct CDR3 sequences listed, roughly 19% are singletons. Diagnosing involved the use of clinical symptoms, serum thyroxine and TRAb, thyroid ultrasound and orbital computed tomography. PBMCs were obtained from 7.5 to 10 ml fresh peripheral blood. J was trimmed by 5 bases and V by 3 bases; bases with no gene match: 11. The CDR3 sequence is 19 residues long. Germline values: CDR1 MDHEN, CDR2 SYDVKM.

The genes are TRBV28 and TRBJ2-2; 14 positions match TRBD2. This sequence originates from a man aged 45 to 65 with Graves' ophthalmopathy. Sequencing input: blood. CDR3 nucleotide sequence: TGTGCCAGCAGTTTGGCCGGGACTAGCGGGAGTCGAAGGACCGGGGAGCTGTTTTTT. It is translated as CASSLAGTSGSRRTGELFF.